This T cell receptor beta chain was recorded in a study of T cells in Graves' hyperthyroidism and ophthalmopathy. Germline CDR1 is MDHEN and CDR2 is SYDVKM. Trimming took 4 bases from V and 7 from J, leaving 16 bases between them. This CDR3 has 14 amino acids. Amplification of TCR beta CDR3 regions used RNA as the template. In the first-round RT-PCR of the TCR CDR3, the HTBI primer set was used. TCRdb ran MiXCR on the multiplex PCR reads and lists one entry per CDR3 protein. The sample records about 360,000 distinct CDR3 sequences, less than 15% being singletons. This clonotype was observed at least ten times.

The rearrangement uses TRBV28 and TRBJ1-2; D possibly corresponds to TRBD1 (5 bases). The sequence came from a woman in her late teens or twenties with Graves' hyperthyroidism. The sequenced sample was blood. The CDR3 reads CASSSDPSGFGYTF. CDR3 sequence (DNA): TGTGCCAGCAGTTCCGACCCATCAGGGTTTGGCTACACCTTC.